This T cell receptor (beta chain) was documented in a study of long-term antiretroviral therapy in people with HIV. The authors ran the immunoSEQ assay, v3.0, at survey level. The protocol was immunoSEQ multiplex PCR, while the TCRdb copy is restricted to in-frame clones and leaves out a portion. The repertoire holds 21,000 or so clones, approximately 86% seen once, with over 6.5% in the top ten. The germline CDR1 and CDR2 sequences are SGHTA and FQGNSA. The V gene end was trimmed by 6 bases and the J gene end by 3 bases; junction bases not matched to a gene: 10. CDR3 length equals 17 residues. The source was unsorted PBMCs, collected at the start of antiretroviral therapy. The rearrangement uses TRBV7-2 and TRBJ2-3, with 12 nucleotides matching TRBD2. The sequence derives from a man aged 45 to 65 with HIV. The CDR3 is CASRVLAGGRVTDTQYF. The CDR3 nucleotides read TGTGCCAGCAGAGTCCTAGCGGGAGGGCGGGTAACAGATACGCAGTATTTT.